Presented here are 2 T cell receptor beta chains from one specimen sequenced in a study of T cell responses to AZD1222 COVID-19 vaccine. Sequenced by immunoSEQ multiplex PCR; TCRdb stores in-frame clones only, minus some. Among about 97,000 clones listed, around 87% were seen once. The sample here was peripheral blood, taken 28 days after the second AZD1222 dose. The receptors were sampled from an adult who received the AZD1222 COVID-19 vaccine.

The gene calls are TRBV7-8 and TRBJ2-7; 8 bases are a match to TRBD1. CDR3 length: 17 amino acids. V shed 3 bases and J 5 bases; nucleotides not matched to a gene: 15. From germline, CDR1 is SGHVS and CDR2 FQNEAQ. This CDR3 is CASSLGSQGAGLNEQYF. DNA of the CDR3: TGTGCCAGCAGCTTGGGTTCTCAGGGGGCCGGATTAAACGAGCAGTACTTC.

The V call is TRBV19, the J call TRBJ1-2; 7 positions match TRBD1. The CDR3 covers 11 residues. With 8 bases clipped from V and 6 bases from J, the junction kept 3 bases outside the gene matches. In germline, CDR1 is LNHDA, CDR2 SQIVND (reference sequence). The chain's CDR3 is CASRTGHGYTF. The CDR3 DNA reads as TGTGCCAGTCGGACAGGCCATGGCTACACCTTC.